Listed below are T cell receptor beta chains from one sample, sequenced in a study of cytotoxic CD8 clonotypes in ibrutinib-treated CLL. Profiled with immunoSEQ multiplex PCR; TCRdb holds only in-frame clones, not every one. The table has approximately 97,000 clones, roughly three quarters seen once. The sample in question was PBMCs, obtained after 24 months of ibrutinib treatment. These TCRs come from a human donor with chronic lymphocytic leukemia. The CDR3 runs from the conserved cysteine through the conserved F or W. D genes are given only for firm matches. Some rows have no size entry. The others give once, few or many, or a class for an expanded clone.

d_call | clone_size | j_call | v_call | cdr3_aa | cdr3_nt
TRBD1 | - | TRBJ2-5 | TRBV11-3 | CASSIGGQGFQTQYF | TGTGCCAGCAGCATTGGGGGACAGGGGTTTCAGACCCAGTACTTC
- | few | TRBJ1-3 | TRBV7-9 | CASSLSGGYGNTIYF | TGTGCCAGCAGCTTAAGTGGGGGCTATGGAAACACCATATATTTT
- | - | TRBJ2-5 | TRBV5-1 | CASSFRGEPLETQYF | TGCGCCAGCAGCTTTCGTGGGGAGCCTTTAGAGACCCAGTACTTC
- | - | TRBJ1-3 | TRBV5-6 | CASSSTTNGGNTIYF | TGTGCCAGCAGCTCCACCACTAACGGCGGAAACACCATATATTTT
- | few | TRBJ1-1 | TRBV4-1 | CASSQDQGQYTEAFF | TGCGCCAGCAGCCAAGATCAGGGGCAGTACACTGAAGCTTTCTTT
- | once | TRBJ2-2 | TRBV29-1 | CSVEDGEGWTGRNTGELFF | TGCAGCGTTGAAGACGGGGAGGGGTGGACAGGGAGAAACACCGGGGAGCTGTTTTTT
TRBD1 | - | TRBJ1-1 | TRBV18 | CASSPDRQGGHGTEAFF | TGTGCCAGCTCACCGGACCGACAGGGAGGGCACGGCACTGAAGCTTTCTTT
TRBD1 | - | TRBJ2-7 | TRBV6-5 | CASSYSQGASYEQYF | TGTGCCAGCAGTTACTCACAGGGGGCGTCCTACGAGCAGTACTTC
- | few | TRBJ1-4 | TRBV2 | CASTTALLRKLFF | TGTGCCAGCACGACAGCTCTCTTACGAAAACTGTTTTTT
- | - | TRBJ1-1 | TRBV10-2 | CASSLSGEGTEAFF | TGCGCCAGCTCTTTGTCAGGCGAGGGAACTGAAGCTTTCTTT